The text below deals with one T cell receptor (beta chain). V lost 8 bases, J lost 1 base, and 5 bases stayed unmatched. This CDR3 contains 14 residues. From germline, CDR1 is MNHEY and CDR2 SVGAGI. Methods used by the authors: Reference gene primer amplification gave estimated nucleated cell counts. Clones were read by immunoSEQ multiplex PCR, and TCRdb kept only the in-frame ones, dropping some. The DNA gave D and trimming, while V, J and clone size come from that table. The top ten clones hold 7.4% of a sample with some 9,200 clones, about four fifths of them seen once. This sample was included in a study of blood T cell repertoires in COVID-19. Study overall: PBMCs, B-cell-depleted T cells, or T cells provided the cDNA or gDNA that made up the material.

J is TRBJ1-3 and V is TRBV6-5; 7 bases agree with TRBD1. Source material: peripheral blood. The sequence came from a man between 65 and 85 years old with active COVID-19. DNA for the CDR3: TGTGCCAGCGGACAGGAGCCTTCTGGAAACACCATATATTTT. This codes for CASGQEPSGNTIYF.